The 28 T cell receptor beta chains listed next were all sequenced from one sample in a study of CD8 T cells in ankylosing spondylitis. TCRdb re-called the 5' RACE reads with MiXCR, one entry per CDR3 protein. The repertoire holds roughly 230,000 distinct CDR3 sequences, with about 10% as singletons. The specimen sequenced was blood, either unsorted or a sorted T cell fraction (not recorded which). These receptors were taken from a male donor with ankylosing spondylitis or in good health (not recorded which).

At least ten counts were recorded for this clonotype. The limits of the CDR3 on the DNA are not certain, so only TCRdb's listed CDR3 is given. This sequence joins TRBV2 and TRBJ1-1; TRBD1, the table's D call, lacks a check against the DNA. 15 amino acids form the CDR3, both terminal residues included. The V gene's germline CDR1 is SNHLY and CDR2 FYNNEI. This CDR3 is CASSTSGHMNTEAFF.

Of note for this clonotype: Just one base apart from a much larger clone, this may be a read error. The rearrangement links TRBV7-9 to TRBJ1-4, with 9 positions matching TRBD1. From germline, CDR1 is SEHNR and CDR2 FQNEAQ (reference sequence). V lost 3 bases to trimming and J lost 7 bases; unmatched junction nucleotides: 9. There are 16 residues in the CDR3. This chain's CDR3 is CASSLGGTGKSEKLFF. CDR3 nucleotides: TGTGCCAGCAGCTTGGGCGGGACAGGGAAGTCTGAAAAACTGTTTTTT.

This clonotype was recorded a few times. The CDR3 nucleotides are TGTGCCAGCAGCTTATCGGGAGACTGGCTAAATGAGCAGTTCTTC. This encodes CASSLSGDWLNEQFF. This rearrangement joins TRBV7-9 to TRBJ2-1, with D possibly matching TRBD2 (6 bases). This CDR3 contains 15 residues. The V gene's germline CDR1 is SEHNR and CDR2 FQNEAQ (reference sequence). Trimming removed 2 bases at V and 7 bases at J, with 15 bases between.

This chain uses TRBV19 with TRBJ2-2; D remains ambiguous. The V gene's germline CDR1 is LNHDA and CDR2 SQIVND (reference sequence). The CDR3 runs 13 residues. V was pared by 3 bases and J by 6 bases, with 8 bases between. The CDR3 sequence is CASSIDHSGELFF. In DNA form, the CDR3 reads TGTGCCAGTAGTATCGACCACTCCGGGGAGCTGTTTTTT.

V and J are TRBV12-3 or TRBV12-4 and TRBJ1-2; no clear D. The V end was cut by 3 bases, the J end by 4 bases, with 15 bases between. CDR3 length: 15 amino acids. As DNA, the CDR3 is TGTGCCAGCAGTTTCTGGCAGGTACCCACCTATGGCTACACCTTC. Protein product: CASSFWQVPTYGYTF.

As for this clonotype: A read error is possible here, since a much larger clone lies one base away. CDR3 sequence (DNA): TGTGCCGGCAGCTTCCGACAGGGTTCCGAAGCTTTCTTT. It codes for CAGSFRQGSEAFF. This rearrangement joins TRBV7-8 to TRBJ1-1; 7 bases line up with TRBD1. The germline V gene has CDR1 SGHVS and CDR2 FQNEAQ. CDR3 length equals 13 residues.

The chain is built from TRBV10-2 and TRBJ1-1; D not resolved. Germline-derived CDR1 and CDR2 are WSHSY and SAAADI. CDR3 size: 12 residues. V lost 3 bases and J 6 bases, leaving 8 bases between the germline ends. In DNA form, the CDR3 reads TGCGCCAGCAGTGACGGTAGGCCTGAAGCTTTCTTT. Protein: CASSDGRPEAFF.

This rearrangement joins TRBV7-9 to TRBJ1-1; D is uncertain. The CDR3 covers 14 residues. The germline CDR1 and CDR2 sequences are SEHNR and FQNEAQ (reference sequence). The ends were cut back, 1 base at V and 1 base at J, with 7 bases in the middle. In DNA, the CDR3 is TGTGCCAGCAGCTTAGGGGCCAAGAACACTGAAGCTTTCTTT. It is translated as CASSLGAKNTEAFF. The full variable domain, with the rest looked up from reference TRBV7-9 and TRBJ1-1, is DTGVSQNPRHKITKRGQNVTFRCDPISEHNRLYWYRQTLGQGPEFLTYFQNEAQLEKSRLLSDRFSAERPKGSFSTLEIQRTEQGDSAMYLCASSLGAKNTEAFFGQGTRLTVV.

This clonotype was picked up a small number of times. The gene calls are TRBV7-2 and TRBJ2-1; possibly TRBD1 for D (6 bases). Germline assignment: CDR1 SGHTA and CDR2 FQGNSA. This CDR3 contains 13 residues. V was trimmed by 0 bases and J by 15 bases, leaving 15 bases between them. The chain's CDR3 is CASSLAFQGIPFF. CDR3 nucleotide sequence: TGTGCCAGCAGCTTAGCGTTTCAGGGGATTCCGTTCTTC.

This clonotype has at least ten counts. The CDR3 coding sequence is TGTGCCAGTAGTCCGGGACGGGCTAACTATGGCTACACCTTC. This gives the protein CASSPGRANYGYTF. This chain uses TRBV5-5 with TRBJ1-2; possible D gene TRBD1, 5 bases. The germline V gene has CDR1 SGHKS and CDR2 YYEKEE (reference sequence). This CDR3 has 14 residues. Deletions cut 8 bases from V and 0 bases from J, with 14 bases between. Full variable domain (rest looked up from reference TRBV5-5 and TRBJ1-2): DAGVTQSPTHLIKTRGQQVTLRCSPISGHKSVSWYQQVLGQGPQFIFQYYEKEERGRGNFPDRFSARQFPNYSSELNVNALLLGDSALYLCASSPGRANYGYTFGSGTRLTVV.

This clonotype was detected many times. The rearrangement joins TRBV7-9 to TRBJ2-4; a weak D match, TRBD1 (6 bases). The V gene's germline CDR1 is SEHNR and CDR2 FQNEAQ (reference sequence). CDR3 length equals 16 residues. Between the trimmed V and J ends, which lost 5 bases and 3 bases, there was a span of 17 bases. The CDR3 region is CASSPWGLRGKNIQYF. CDR3 DNA: TGTGCCAGCAGCCCTTGGGGGCTCCGGGGCAAAAACATTCAGTACTTC.

As regards this clonotype: A much larger clone differs by one base, so this may be a read error. The genes are TRBV11-2 and TRBJ2-7; possibly TRBD1 for D (7 bases). Germline assignment: CDR1 SGHAT and CDR2 FQNNGV. CDR3 length: 14 residues. Between the trimmed V and J ends, which lost 4 bases and 7 bases, there was a span of 17 bases. The CDR3 DNA reads TGTGCCAGCAGCTCCCACGGAGGGGGCTCTGAGCAGTACTTC. Protein: CASSSHGGGSEQYF.

This clonotype was recorded at least ten times. The gene calls are TRBV15 and TRBJ1-1; no clear D gene. The CDR3 extends over 15 amino acids. Trimming took off 0 bases at V and 1 base at J, with 9 bases between the two ends. CDR1 and CDR2 (germline): LNHNV, YYDKDF (reference sequence). Here the CDR3 DNA reads TGTGCCACCAGCAGAGAGGGGTCGGGGAACACTGAAGCTTTCTTT. It yields the protein CATSREGSGNTEAFF.

This clonotype was counted ten times or more. V and J are TRBV29-1 and TRBJ1-2, with 8 bases matching TRBD1. The V and J ends lost 6 bases and 4 bases, in that order; junction bases with no gene match: 7. Germline V lookup: CDR1 SQVTM, CDR2 ANQGSEA. The CDR3 is 13 residues long. CDR3 nucleotide sequence: TGCAGCGTGACACCCGGGACAGGCTATGGCTACACCTTC. This encodes CSVTPGTGYGYTF.

At least ten counts were recorded for this clonotype. J is TRBJ2-6 and V is TRBV12-3 or TRBV12-4; D gene ambiguous. The ends were cut back, 3 bases at V and 0 bases at J, with 12 bases in the middle. The CDR3 sequence is 17 residues long. In DNA form, the CDR3 reads TGTGCCAGCAGTTTCGGGCAGGCCCGCTCTGGGGCCAACGTCCTGACTTTC. Its translation: CASSFGQARSGANVLTF.

This clonotype was counted at least ten times. The J gene is TRBJ2-2, the V gene TRBV5-1, with 9 bases identical to TRBD1. The CDR3 extends over 14 amino acids. Germline V gene sequence: CDR1 SGHRS, CDR2 YFSETQ. Trimming cost V 4 bases and J 6 bases; bases outside gene matches: 4. In nucleotides, the CDR3 is TGCGCCAGCAGCGACACAGGGGGCTCCGGGGAGCTGTTTTTT. As protein: CASSDTGGSGELFF.

This clonotype occurred many times. V usage is TRBV12-3 or TRBV12-4 and J usage is TRBJ1-3; D remains ambiguous. The CDR3 length is 12 residues. V lost 6 bases and J lost 3, with 6 bases in between. In nucleotides, the CDR3 is TGTGCCAGCAGCCCGGGTGGAAACACCATATATTTT. Protein sequence: CASSPGGNTIYF.

This clonotype was seen repeatedly, ten times or more. The J gene is TRBJ1-2, the V gene TRBV3-1; a weak D match, TRBD1 (6 bases). Germline CDR1 LGHDT, CDR2 YNNKEL (reference sequence). V lost 4 bases, J lost 3 bases, and 18 bases lay in between. This CDR3 is built from 16 residues. The CDR3 loop is CASSPNTGLSYYGYTF. The CDR3 nucleotides are TGTGCCAGCAGCCCCAACACAGGGCTGAGTTACTATGGCTACACCTTC. The full variable domain, completed using reference TRBV3-1 and TRBJ1-2, is DTAVSQTPKYLVTQMGNDKSIKCEQNLGHDTMYWYKQDSKKFLKIMFSYNNKELIINETVPNRFSPKSPDKAHLNLHINSLELGDSAVYFCASSPNTGLSYYGYTFGSGTRLTVV.

Ten or more counts support this clonotype. CDR3 coding DNA: TGCGCCAGCAGCTGGGGTGGCAGGGGGAATACTGAAGCTTTCTTT. Protein product: CASSWGGRGNTEAFF. The genes are TRBV5-1 and TRBJ1-1; the match to TRBD1 covers 7 bases. Germline CDR1 is SGHRS and CDR2 is YFSETQ. This CDR3 has 15 amino acids. V was clipped by 3 bases and J by 5 bases; unmatched bases: 10.

In its sample, this clonotype was seen many times. The rearrangement uses TRBV7-6 and TRBJ2-1, with TRBD1 matching over 7 bases. CDR3 length equals 15 residues. The V and J ends lost 11 bases and 8 bases, in that order; junction bases with no gene match: 18. Looked up from germline, CDR1 is SGHVS and CDR2 is FNYEAQ. CDR3 nucleotides: TGTGCCTCCTCCTTAGGGGAGACAGGGAGACATGAGCAGTTCTTC. This sequence encodes CASSLGETGRHEQFF. Full variable domain (missing parts from reference TRBV7-6 and TRBJ2-1): GAGVSQSPRYKVTKRGQDVALRCDPISGHVSLYWYRQALGQGPEFLTYFNYEAQQDKSGLPNDRFSAERPEGSISTLTIQRTEQRDSAMYRCASSLGETGRHEQFFGPGTRLTVL.

This clonotype has at least ten counts. This chain uses TRBV6-2 or TRBV6-3 with TRBJ2-3; the D is unclear. The V and J ends lost 2 bases and 4 bases respectively, with 13 bases between them. The germline V gene encodes CDR1 MNHEY and CDR2 SVGEGT. This CDR3 spans 15 amino acids. CDR3 sequence: CASSYGVVSPDTQYF. The CDR3 DNA is TGTGCCAGCAGTTACGGGGTTGTCAGTCCAGATACGCAGTATTTT.

This clonotype was detected many times. The genes are TRBV6-1 and TRBJ2-5; no definite D call. Trimming stripped 6 bases from V and 5 bases from J, with 19 bases between. The CDR3 totals 15 residues. Per germline, CDR1 MNHNS and CDR2 SASEGT. This chain's CDR3 is CASREVAHWLETQYF. The CDR3 nucleotides are TGTGCCAGCAGAGAGGTGGCACACTGGCTTGAGACCCAGTACTTC.

Remarks on this clonotype: This may be a read error: a much more frequent sequence differs by one nucleotide. V and J are TRBV30 and TRBJ2-7; D not certain. This CDR3 has 12 amino acids. Germline loops: CDR1 GTSNPN, CDR2 SVGIG (reference sequence). This chain's CDR3 is CAWSVTTYEQCF. The CDR3 coding sequence is TGTGCCTGGAGTGTGACCACCTACGAGCAGTGCTTC. Filled out from reference TRBV30 and TRBJ2-7, the complete variable domain reads SQTIHQWPATLVQPVGSPLSLECTVEGTSNPNLYWYRQAAGRGLQLLFYSVGIGQISSEVPQNLSASRPQDRQFILSSKKLLLSDSGFYLCAWSVTTYEQCFGPGTRLTVT.

This clonotype was counted between two and nine times. V usage is TRBV2 and J usage is TRBJ2-1; no definite D call. CDR1 and CDR2 (germline): SNHLY, FYNNEI. This CDR3 comprises 13 residues. V was trimmed by 8 bases and J by 7 bases, leaving 15 bases between them. CDR3 nucleotides: TGTGCCAGCGTTCGGCAGGTAGGAAATGAGCAGTTCTTC. As protein: CASVRQVGNEQFF.

Points on this clonotype: A much larger clonotype is one base distant, so this may be a read error. The chain joins TRBV5-1 to TRBJ2-2; no firm D call. This CDR3 region has 13 residues. Germline CDR1 and CDR2: SGHRS and YFSETQ. This chain's CDR3 is CAGSLDGPTELFF. The DNA of the CDR3 is TGCGCCGGCAGCTTGGATGGACCGACCGAGCTGTTTTTT.

For this clonotype: A much larger clone sits a single nucleotide away, making a read error possible. This chain uses TRBV14 with TRBJ2-7; D may match TRBD1 or TRBD2 (6 bases each). CDR1 and CDR2 (germline): SGHDN, FVKESK. The CDR3 spans 13 residues. The CDR3 DNA reads TGTGCCCGCAGCCAAGGGGGGATGGGCGAGCAGTACTTC. Translating gives CARSQGGMGEQYF.

This clonotype was seen repeatedly, ten times or more. The V gene is TRBV12-3 or TRBV12-4, the J gene TRBJ2-7, with 9 positions matching TRBD2. The trim removed 7 bases at V and 2 bases at J, leaving 6 bases unmatched. CDR3 length: 14 amino acids. CDR3 nucleotides: TGTGCCAGCACTCGTAGCGGGGGTACCTACGAGCAGTACTTC. Protein: CASTRSGGTYEQYF.

The chain has TRBV5-1 and TRBJ2-1, with 13 bases aligning to TRBD2. J lost 9 bases, V lost 4 bases, and 7 bases had no gene match. This CDR3 contains 15 residues. The germline CDR1 and CDR2 sequences are SGHRS and YFSETQ. CDR3 loop: CASSQLAGGPSEQFF. The CDR3 DNA is TGCGCCAGCAGCCAACTAGCGGGAGGGCCGAGTGAGCAGTTCTTC.